The 5 T cell receptor beta chains below come from one sample, sequenced in a study of blood T cells in healthy people across ages. Sample-barcoded 5' priming and a J-beta primer mix drove a second PCR of about 7 to 11 cycles. TCRdb re-called the 5' RACE reads through MiXCR, storing one row per CDR3 protein. The table shows around 1,000,000 distinct CDR3 sequences, with 20% to 25% occurring only once. These same data were also listed under a study on T cells of mothers and their children.

Sequencing was done on a sample of blood. The source of these receptors is a girl between 2 and 10 years old in good health.

The table lists this clonotype with a few counts. The chain carries TRBV12-3 or TRBV12-4 and TRBJ1-5, with D maybe TRBD1 (6 bases). The CDR3 has 15 residues. The germline V and J ends were trimmed by 5 bases and 2 bases, with 13 bases remaining between them. The CDR3 here is CASSPGTNGNQPQHF. The DNA of the CDR3 is TGTGCCAGCAGTCCTGGGACAAATGGCAATCAGCCCCAGCATTTT.

This clonotype was observed a few times. The chain couples TRBV6-5 to TRBJ2-5; no firm D call. There are 13 residues in the CDR3. V shed 3 bases and J shed 7 bases, with 12 bases lying between them. The germline V gene has CDR1 MNHEY and CDR2 SVGAGI. CDR3 in amino acids: CASSYPGTVTQYF. The CDR3 DNA sequence: TGTGCCAGCAGTTATCCCGGTACGGTGACCCAGTACTTC.

This chain uses TRBV12-3 or TRBV12-4 with TRBJ2-5; D ambiguous. Trimming took off 8 bases at V and 5 bases at J, with 12 bases between the two ends. The CDR3 is 12 amino acids. The CDR3 is CASSWARETQYF. The CDR3 DNA follows: TGTGCCAGCTCCTGGGCTAGGGAGACCCAGTACTTC.

This clonotype was detected a few times. The J gene is TRBJ1-4, the V gene TRBV11-2, with TRBD1 matching over 7 bases. Losses at the gene ends were 6 bases for V and 11 bases for J; bases not matched to a gene: 9. The CDR3 is 13 amino acids. CDR1 is SGHAT, CDR2 FQNNGV, per germline. CDR3: CASSQDRNPKLFF. In DNA form, the CDR3 reads TGTGCCAGCAGTCAGGACAGGAACCCTAAACTGTTTTTT.

This clonotype was seen a few times. The J gene is TRBJ2-7, the V gene TRBV18; D perhaps matches TRBD1 (6 bases). Germline lookup yields CDR1 KGHSH and CDR2 LQKENI. V was trimmed by 2 bases and J by 1 base, leaving 12 bases between them. There are 15 residues in the CDR3. CDR3 sequence reads: CASSPAAGASYEQYF. CDR3 coding DNA: TGTGCCAGCTCACCAGCCGCAGGGGCGTCCTACGAGCAGTACTTC.